Listed below are T cell receptor beta chains from one sample, sequenced in a study of cytomegalovirus exposure and HLA in healthy donors. TCRdb keeps only in-frame clones here, not all; method: immunoSEQ multiplex PCR. The sample includes around 90,000 clones, 64% of them seen just once. Sequencing input: PBMCs. The receptors derive from a human donor in good health. Both conserved end residues are part of each CDR3. D genes are given only for firm matches. Some rows mark clone size as missing; the rest say once, few, many or name a class of expanded clone.

J gene	clone size	V gene	D gene	CDR3 DNA	CDR3 protein
TRBJ1-2	once	TRBV19	-	TGTGCCAGTACCAGGGCAGGTAACTATGGCTACACCTTC	CASTRAGNYGYTF
TRBJ2-7	-	TRBV9	-	TGTGCCAGCAGCTTAACGCGGCGGGCAGCGAACCACGAGCAGTACTTC	CASSLTRRAANHEQYF
TRBJ1-1	few	TRBV6-6	TRBD1	TGTGCCAGCAGTCGGGACAGGGTGGACACTGAAGCTTTCTTT	CASSRDRVDTEAFF
TRBJ2-7	few	TRBV7-6	-	TGTGCCAGCAGCGCCCTAGCTGGCCCTCTCTCCTACGAGCAGTACTTC	CASSALAGPLSYEQYF
TRBJ1-1	-	TRBV5-4	-	TGTGCCAGCAGCTTGATGTCAGGTGCTATGAACACTGAAGCTTTCTTT	CASSLMSGAMNTEAFF
TRBJ1-1	-	TRBV10-2	TRBD1	TGCGCCAGCAGTACAACAGGGGGCACTGAAGCTTTCTTT	CASSTTGGTEAFF
TRBJ2-6	-	TRBV5-1	-	TGCGCCAGCAGCCTCCAGGGACAAGCTGGGGCCAACGTCCTGACTTTC	CASSLQGQAGANVLTF
TRBJ2-3	-	TRBV4-3	-	TGCGCCAGCAGCCAAGTAGGGCAGGGGATCGATACGCAGTATTTT	CASSQVGQGIDTQYF
TRBJ1-4	-	TRBV13	-	TGTGCCAGCAGCTCGAGACAGATAAATGAAAAACTGTTTTTT	CASSSRQINEKLFF
TRBJ1-1	-	TRBV7-2	-	TGTGCCAGCAGCTTGCTAGATTGGTCTGGCGAAGCTTTCTTT	CASSLLDWSGEAFF
TRBJ1-3	-	TRBV11-2	TRBD1	TGTGCCAGCAGCTTCCAAACAGGGGCTGGTTCTGGAAACACCATATATTTT	CASSFQTGAGSGNTIYF
TRBJ2-3	-	TRBV7-9	TRBD2	TGTGCCAGCGCCTGGGCTAGCGGGGGCAAGGATACGCAGTATTTT	CASAWASGGKDTQYF
TRBJ2-3	-	TRBV2	TRBD2	TGTGCCGGCACTCCCCGGGGGGGGCTCTCCACAGATACGCAGTATTTT	CAGTPRGGLSTDTQYF
TRBJ1-2	-	TRBV10-3	TRBD1	TGTGCCATCAGTGAGGACAGGGAAAATGGCTACACCTTC	CAISEDRENGYTF
TRBJ1-4	-	TRBV13	-	TGTGCCAGCAGCTTTGCCACCGCCCGGGGTGAAAAACTGTTTTTT	CASSFATARGEKLFF
TRBJ2-7	-	TRBV7-8	-	TGTGCCAGCAGCCTGCACAGGGAAGACTACGAGCAGTACTTC	CASSLHREDYEQYF
TRBJ2-7	-	TRBV7-3	TRBD1	TGTGCCAGCAGCCGACAGGGCTCCTACGAGCAGTACTTC	CASSRQGSYEQYF